This record looks at one TCR beta chain sequence and its context. Which antigen it targets is not known. Per-base qualities were not stored, and no clone one base away is much larger. This sample was included in a study of blood T cell repertoires in COVID-19 (dated by TCRdb to 2018 to 2020). Broadly, across the study: Samples from collaborators originated in the United States, Italy and Spain and spanned both the acute and convalescent phases of COVID-19. The prospective study material was composed of cDNA or gDNA derived from T cells, B-cell-depleted T cells, or PBMCs. Deeply sampled blood TCRbeta repertoires from subjects exposed to, actively infected with, or recovered from COVID-19 were included in the dataset. The repertoires were released in a freely available public database meant as a resource for research on the immune response to SARS-CoV-2. The samples were drawn from two sources: the first 160 participants of the ongoing ImmuneRACE study, and 950 to 1,500 subjects contributed by 6 global collaborators. Nearly every sample came with metadata listing a de-identified subject ID, COVID-19 status, age in years and sex. Where HLA class I and class II types were available, the types were taken from metadata supplied by the sample provider, not from assay-based typing. General conclusions and limits of the study: The quantity of clinical and demographic metadata differed by source and by participant and was supplied without curation.

The immunoSEQ Assay, a bias-controlled multiplex PCR, was used to amplify TCRbeta CDR3 regions from genomic DNA. The published analysis was carried out like this. The number of nucleated cells in each sample was estimated by amplification of reference gene primers within the assay. To quantify the absolute abundance of each unique TCRbeta CDR3 rearrangement, sequence reads were collapsed and filtered. For each sample, productive Simpson clonality was calculated as the square root of Simpson's diversity index across productive rearrangements. The clones in this table, taken by TCRdb from immuneACCESS, are in-frame only. Not every clone is retained; where verified, under half of the shortfall comes from an unresolved V gene, and the cause of the rest is unknown. D and trimming were read from the DNA, whereas the V and J calls and clone size are those reported in that table. In all, the sample holds about 300,000 clones, and 89% of those were seen once. Together, the top ten hold about 6.8% of the sample.

A second Seattle source provided samples from volunteer blood donors who had recovered from COVID-19. The collaborating institutions used their own protocols to collect whole blood in K2EDTA tubes. Collaborator samples were shipped for TCRbeta analysis as frozen whole blood, isolated PBMCs, or DNA extracted from either sample type. As encoded in the germline V gene, CDR1 is MGHRA while CDR2 is YSYEKL. V is cut by 1 base and J by 6 bases, and the space between the germline ends is 15 bases. Its CDR3 holds 15 amino acids, cysteine through phenylalanine. The retained sequence is limited to the CDR3, 45 bases, with the frame set at the first base.

Recombination connected TRBV4-1 to TRBJ1-2; matching of 6 bases hints at TRBD1 as the D gene. Sequenced material: peripheral blood. The TCR was taken from a man between 18 and 35 years old who had recovered from COVID-19. The DNA sequence follows: TGCGCCAGCAGCCAAGTATCTACAGGGACCAATGGCTACACCTTC. Translated, this gives CASSQVSTGTNGYTF.